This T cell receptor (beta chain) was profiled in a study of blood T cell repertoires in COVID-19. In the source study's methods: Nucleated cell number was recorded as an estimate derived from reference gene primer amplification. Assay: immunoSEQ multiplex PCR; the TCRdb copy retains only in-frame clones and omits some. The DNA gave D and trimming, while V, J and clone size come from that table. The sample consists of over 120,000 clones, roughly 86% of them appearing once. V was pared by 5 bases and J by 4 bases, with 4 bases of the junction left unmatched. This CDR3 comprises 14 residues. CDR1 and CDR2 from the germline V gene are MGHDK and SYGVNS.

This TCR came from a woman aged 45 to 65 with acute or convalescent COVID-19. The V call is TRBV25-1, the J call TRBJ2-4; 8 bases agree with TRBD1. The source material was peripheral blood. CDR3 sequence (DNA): TGTGCCAGCAGTTGGACAGGGAATAAAAACATTCAGTACTTC. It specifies CASSWTGNKNIQYF.